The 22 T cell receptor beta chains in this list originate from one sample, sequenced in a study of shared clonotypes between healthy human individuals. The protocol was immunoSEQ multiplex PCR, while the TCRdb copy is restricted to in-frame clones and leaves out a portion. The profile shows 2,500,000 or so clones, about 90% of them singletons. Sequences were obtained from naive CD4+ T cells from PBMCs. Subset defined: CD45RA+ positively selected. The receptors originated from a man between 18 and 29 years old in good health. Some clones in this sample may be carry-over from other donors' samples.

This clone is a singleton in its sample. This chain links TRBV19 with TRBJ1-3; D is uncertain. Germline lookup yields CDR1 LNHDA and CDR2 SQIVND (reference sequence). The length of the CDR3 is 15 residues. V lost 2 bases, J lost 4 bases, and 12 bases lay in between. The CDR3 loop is CASSILGRLGNTIYF. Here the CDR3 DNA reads TGTGCCAGTAGTATATTAGGACGTCTGGGAAACACCATATATTTT.

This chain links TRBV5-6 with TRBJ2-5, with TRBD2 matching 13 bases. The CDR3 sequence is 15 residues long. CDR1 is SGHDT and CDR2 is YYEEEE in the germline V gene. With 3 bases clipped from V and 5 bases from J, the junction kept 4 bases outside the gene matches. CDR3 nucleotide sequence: TGTGCCAGCAGCTCTCGGACTAGCGGGAGCGAGACCCAGTACTTC. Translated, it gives CASSSRTSGSETQYF.

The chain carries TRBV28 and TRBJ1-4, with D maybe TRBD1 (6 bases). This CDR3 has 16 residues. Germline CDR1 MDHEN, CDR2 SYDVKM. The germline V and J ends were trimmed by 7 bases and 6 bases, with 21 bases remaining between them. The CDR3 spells CASTVGGRYLDEKLFF. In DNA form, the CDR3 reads TGTGCCAGCACGGTTGGGGGGCGATACCTGGATGAAAAACTGTTTTTT.

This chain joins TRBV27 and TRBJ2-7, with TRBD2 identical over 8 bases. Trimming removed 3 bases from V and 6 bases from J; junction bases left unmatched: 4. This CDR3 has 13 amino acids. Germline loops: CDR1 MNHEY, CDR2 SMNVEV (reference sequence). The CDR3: CASSFSGRREQYF. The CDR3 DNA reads TGTGCCAGCAGTTTCAGCGGGAGACGCGAGCAGTACTTC.

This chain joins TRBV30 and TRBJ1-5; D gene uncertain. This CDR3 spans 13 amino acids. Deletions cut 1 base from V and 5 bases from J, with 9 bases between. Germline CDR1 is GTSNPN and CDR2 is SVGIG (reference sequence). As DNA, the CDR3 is TGTGCCTGGAGTGGGGCCACCGATCAGCCCCAGCATTTT. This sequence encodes CAWSGATDQPQHF.

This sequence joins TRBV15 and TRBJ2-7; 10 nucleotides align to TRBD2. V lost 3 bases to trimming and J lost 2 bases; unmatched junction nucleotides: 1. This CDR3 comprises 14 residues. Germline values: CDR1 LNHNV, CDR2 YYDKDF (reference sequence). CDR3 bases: TGTGCCACCAGCAGTGGACTAGCGGCCTACGAGCAGTACTTC. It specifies CATSSGLAAYEQYF.

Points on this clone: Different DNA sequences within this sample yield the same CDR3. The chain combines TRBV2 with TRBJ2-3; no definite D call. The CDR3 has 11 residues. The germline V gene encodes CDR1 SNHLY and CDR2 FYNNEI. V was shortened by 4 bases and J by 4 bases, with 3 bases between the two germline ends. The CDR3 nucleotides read TGTGCCAGCAGTGGACCAGATACGCAGTATTTT. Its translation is CASSGPDTQYF.

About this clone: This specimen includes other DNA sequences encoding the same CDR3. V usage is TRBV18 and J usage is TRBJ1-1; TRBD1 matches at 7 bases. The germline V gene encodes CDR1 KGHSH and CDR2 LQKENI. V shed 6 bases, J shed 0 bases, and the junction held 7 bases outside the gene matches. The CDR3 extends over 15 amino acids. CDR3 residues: CASSLQGPLNTEAFF. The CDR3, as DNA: TGTGCCAGCTCGCTACAGGGGCCCTTGAACACTGAAGCTTTCTTT.

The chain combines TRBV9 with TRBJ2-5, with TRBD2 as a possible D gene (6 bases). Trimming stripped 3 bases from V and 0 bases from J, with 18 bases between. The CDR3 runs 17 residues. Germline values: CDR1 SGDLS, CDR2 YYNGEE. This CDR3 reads CASSAGGWYGDQETQYF. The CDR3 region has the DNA TGTGCCAGCAGCGCCGGAGGGTGGTACGGGGACCAAGAGACCCAGTACTTC.

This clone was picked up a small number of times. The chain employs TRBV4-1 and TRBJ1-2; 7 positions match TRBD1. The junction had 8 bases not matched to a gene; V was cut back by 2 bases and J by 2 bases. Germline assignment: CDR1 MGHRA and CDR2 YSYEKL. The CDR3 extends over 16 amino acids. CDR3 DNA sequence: TGCGCCAGCAGCCAACCCCCAGGGGGACAGAACTATGGCTACACCTTC. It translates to CASSQPPGGQNYGYTF.

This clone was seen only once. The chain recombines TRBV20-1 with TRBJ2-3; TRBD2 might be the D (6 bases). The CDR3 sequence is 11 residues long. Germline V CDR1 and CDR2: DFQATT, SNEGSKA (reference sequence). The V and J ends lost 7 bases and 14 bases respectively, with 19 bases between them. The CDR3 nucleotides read TGCAGTGGAAGTACAGCTAGCGAAAGGTATTTT. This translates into CSGSTASERYF.

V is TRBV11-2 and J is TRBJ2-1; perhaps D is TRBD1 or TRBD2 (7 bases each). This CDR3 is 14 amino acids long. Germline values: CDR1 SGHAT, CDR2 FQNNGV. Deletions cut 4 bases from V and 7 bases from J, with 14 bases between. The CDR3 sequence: CASSSRQGGNEQFF. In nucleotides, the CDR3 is TGTGCCAGCAGCTCACGACAGGGAGGGAATGAGCAGTTCTTC.

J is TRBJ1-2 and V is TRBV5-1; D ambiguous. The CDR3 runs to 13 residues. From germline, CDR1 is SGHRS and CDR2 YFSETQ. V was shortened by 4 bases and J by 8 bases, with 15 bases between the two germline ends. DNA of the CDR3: TGCGCCAGCAGCCCCGCGGGATTCGGAGGCTACACCTTC. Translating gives CASSPAGFGGYTF.

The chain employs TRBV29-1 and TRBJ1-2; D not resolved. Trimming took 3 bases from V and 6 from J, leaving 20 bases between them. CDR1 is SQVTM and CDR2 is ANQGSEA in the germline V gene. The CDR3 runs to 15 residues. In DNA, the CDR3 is TGCAGCGTTGAGCTAAGAAGCCTCGGAGATAATGGCTACACCTTC. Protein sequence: CSVELRSLGDNGYTF.

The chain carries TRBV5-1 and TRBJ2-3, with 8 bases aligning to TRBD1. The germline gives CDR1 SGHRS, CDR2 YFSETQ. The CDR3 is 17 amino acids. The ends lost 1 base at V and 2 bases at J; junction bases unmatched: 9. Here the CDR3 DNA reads TGCGCCAGCAGCTTGACACACAGGGGGACAAACACAGATACGCAGTATTTT. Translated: CASSLTHRGTNTDTQYF.

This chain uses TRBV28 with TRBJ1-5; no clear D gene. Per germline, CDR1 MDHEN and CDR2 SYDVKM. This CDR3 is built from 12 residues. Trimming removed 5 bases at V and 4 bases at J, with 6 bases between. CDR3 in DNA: TGTGCCAGCAGTAATTTAAATCAGCCCCAGCATTTT. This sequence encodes CASSNLNQPQHF.

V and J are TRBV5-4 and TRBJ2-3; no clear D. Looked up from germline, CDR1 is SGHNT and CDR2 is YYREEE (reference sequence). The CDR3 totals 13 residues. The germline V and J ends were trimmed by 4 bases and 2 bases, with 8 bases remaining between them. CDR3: CASSPKTTDTQYF. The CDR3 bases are TGTGCCAGCAGCCCCAAGACCACAGATACGCAGTATTTT.

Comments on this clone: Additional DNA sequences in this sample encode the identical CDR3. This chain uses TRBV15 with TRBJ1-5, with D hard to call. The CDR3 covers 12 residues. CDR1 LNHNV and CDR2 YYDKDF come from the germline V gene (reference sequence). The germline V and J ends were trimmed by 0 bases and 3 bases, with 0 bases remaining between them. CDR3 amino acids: CATSRDNQPQHF. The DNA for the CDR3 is TGTGCCACCAGCAGAGACAATCAGCCCCAGCATTTT.

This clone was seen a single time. CDR3 loop: CASSIQEAVQETQYF. DNA for the CDR3: TGTGCCAGCAGCATACAAGAGGCGGTCCAAGAGACCCAGTACTTC. The chain recombines TRBV7-2 with TRBJ2-5; D gene ambiguous. The germline CDR1 and CDR2 sequences are SGHTA and FQGNSA. Trimming cost V 5 bases and J 1 base, with 14 bases left between them. This CDR3 spans 15 amino acids.

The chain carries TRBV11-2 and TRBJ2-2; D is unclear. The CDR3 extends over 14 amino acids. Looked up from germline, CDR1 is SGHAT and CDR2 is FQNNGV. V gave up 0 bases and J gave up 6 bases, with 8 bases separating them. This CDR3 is CASSLDGRAGELFF. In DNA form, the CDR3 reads TGTGCCAGCAGCTTAGATGGCCGGGCCGGGGAGCTGTTTTTT.

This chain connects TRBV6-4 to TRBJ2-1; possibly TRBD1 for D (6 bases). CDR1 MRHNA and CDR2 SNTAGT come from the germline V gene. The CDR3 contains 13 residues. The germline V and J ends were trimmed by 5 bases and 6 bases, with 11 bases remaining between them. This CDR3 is CASSLDRVNEQFF. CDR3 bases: TGTGCCAGCAGTCTGGACAGAGTCAATGAGCAGTTCTTC.

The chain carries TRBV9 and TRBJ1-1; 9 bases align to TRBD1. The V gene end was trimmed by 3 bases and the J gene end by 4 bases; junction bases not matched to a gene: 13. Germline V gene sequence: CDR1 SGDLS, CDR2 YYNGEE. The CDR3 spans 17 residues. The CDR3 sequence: CASSANLVDRGSTEAFF. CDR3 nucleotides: TGTGCCAGCAGCGCAAATTTAGTCGACAGGGGGTCCACTGAAGCTTTCTTT.